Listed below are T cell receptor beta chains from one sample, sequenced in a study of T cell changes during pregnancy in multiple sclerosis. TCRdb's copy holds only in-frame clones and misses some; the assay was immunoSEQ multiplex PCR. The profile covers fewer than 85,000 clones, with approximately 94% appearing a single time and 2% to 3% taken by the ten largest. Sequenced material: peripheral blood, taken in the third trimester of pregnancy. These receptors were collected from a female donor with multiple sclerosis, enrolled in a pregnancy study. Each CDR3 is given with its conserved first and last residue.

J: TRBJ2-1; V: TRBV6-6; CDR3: CASQGRDEQFF
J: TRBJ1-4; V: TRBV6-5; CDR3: CASRPVQARTEKLFF
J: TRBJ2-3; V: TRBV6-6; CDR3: CASSTGLDTQYF
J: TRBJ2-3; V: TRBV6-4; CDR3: CASSDLGLAGGRPDTQYF
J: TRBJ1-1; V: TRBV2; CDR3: CASSRGTEAFF
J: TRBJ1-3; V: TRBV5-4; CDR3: CASSFHPPIGNTIYF
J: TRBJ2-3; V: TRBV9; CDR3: CASSPYSPDTQYF
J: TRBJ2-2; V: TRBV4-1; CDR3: CASSQVAGTTGELFF
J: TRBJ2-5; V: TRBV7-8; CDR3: CASSLDLTPGGETQYF
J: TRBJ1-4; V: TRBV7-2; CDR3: CASSPRGGANEKLFF
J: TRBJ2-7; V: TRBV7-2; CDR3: CASSRLAGSGEQYF
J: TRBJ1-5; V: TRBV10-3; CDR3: CAISEDRTGGLKVDQPQHF
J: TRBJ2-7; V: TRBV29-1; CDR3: CSVKGGGATKYEQYF
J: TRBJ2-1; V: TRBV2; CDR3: CASSSPTSGGERKQFF
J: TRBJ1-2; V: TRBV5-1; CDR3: CASSPNAENYGYTF
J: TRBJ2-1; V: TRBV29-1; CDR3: CSAHKSGLAGGMFSNEQFF
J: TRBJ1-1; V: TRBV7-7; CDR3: CASALGANTEAFF
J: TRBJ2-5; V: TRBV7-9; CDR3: CASSILSGLLKETQYF
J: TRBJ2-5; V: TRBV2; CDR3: CASSDRGLGETQYF
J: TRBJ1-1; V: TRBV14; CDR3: CASRQSRGTEAFF
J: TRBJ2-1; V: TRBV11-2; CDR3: CASSPFNEQFF
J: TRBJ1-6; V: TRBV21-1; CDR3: CASSTRTGGISPLHF
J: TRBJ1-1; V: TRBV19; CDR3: CASSMGGPNAEAFF
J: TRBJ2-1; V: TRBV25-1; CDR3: CASSDSGGVYNEQFF
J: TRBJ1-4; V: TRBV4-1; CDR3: CASSQVARRINEKLFF
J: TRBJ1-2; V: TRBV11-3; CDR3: CASSLDPGTYPRNYGYTF
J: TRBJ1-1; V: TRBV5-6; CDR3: CASSVGSVDTEAFF
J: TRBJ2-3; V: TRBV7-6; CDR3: CASSFLAGGVTDTQYF
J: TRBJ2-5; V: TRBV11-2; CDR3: CASSSTRGLAGPRAQYF
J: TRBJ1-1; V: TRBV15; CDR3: CATSRVGAGHKNTEAFF
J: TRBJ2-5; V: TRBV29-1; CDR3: CSVEYGRFQETQYF
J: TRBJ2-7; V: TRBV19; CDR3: CASSPAGSYEQYF
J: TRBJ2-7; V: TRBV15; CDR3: CATSGGLAGASYEQYF
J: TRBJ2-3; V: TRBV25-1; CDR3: CASENPGGRADTQYF
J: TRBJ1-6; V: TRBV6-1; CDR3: CASESSYNSPLHF
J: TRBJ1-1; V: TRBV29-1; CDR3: CSVGSGGSETLNTEAFF
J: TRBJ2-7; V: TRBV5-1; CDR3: CASSLESTGGYEQYF
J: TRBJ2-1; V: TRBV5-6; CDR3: CASSTGQVLSYNEQFF
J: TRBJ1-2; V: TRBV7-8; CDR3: CASSLGGDGYTF
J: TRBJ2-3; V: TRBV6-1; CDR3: CASSELGQRGGADTQYF
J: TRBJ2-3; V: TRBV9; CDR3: CASSGAGALTDTQYF
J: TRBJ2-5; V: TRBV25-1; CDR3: CASSEYGEETQYF
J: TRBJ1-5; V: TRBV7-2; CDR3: CASSPGGNSNQPQHF
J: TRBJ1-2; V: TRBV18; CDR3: CASSPADRGDGYTF
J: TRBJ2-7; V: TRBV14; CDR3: CASSQFGVLSYEQYF
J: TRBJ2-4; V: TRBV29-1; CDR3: CSVAVTGGNIQYF
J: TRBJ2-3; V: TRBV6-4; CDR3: CASSDHSGGTDTQYF
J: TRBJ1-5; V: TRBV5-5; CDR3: CASSLTGDQPQHF
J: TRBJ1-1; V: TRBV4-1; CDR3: CASSHYDRTTEAFF
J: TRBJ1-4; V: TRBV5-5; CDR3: CASSPDRGDEKLFF
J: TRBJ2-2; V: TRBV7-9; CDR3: CASRFPSTGELFF
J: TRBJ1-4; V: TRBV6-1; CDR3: CASSESHYPGGLFF
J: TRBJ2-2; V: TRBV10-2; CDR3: CASSEREVVTGELFF
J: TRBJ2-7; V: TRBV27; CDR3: CASSLGTATYEQYF
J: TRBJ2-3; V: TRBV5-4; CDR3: CASSLRGGADTQYF